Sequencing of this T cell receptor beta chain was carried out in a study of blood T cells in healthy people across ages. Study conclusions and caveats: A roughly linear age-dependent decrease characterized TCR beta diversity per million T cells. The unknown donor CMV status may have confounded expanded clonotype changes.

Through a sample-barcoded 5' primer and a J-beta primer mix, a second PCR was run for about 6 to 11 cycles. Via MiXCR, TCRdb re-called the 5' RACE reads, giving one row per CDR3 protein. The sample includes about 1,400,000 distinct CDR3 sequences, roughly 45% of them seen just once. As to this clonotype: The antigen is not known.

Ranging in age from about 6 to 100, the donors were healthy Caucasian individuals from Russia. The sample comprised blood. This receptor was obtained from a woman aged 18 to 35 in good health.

This CDR3 reads CAWSVGADNTGELFF. CDR3 in DNA: TGTGCCTGGAGTGTAGGAGCCGATAACACCGGGGAGCTGTTTTTT. The V call is TRBV30, the J call TRBJ2-2; D remains ambiguous. This CDR3 is 15 amino acids long. Germline assignment: CDR1 GTSNPN and CDR2 SVGIG (reference sequence). Trimming removed 0 bases at V and 2 bases at J, with 10 bases between.